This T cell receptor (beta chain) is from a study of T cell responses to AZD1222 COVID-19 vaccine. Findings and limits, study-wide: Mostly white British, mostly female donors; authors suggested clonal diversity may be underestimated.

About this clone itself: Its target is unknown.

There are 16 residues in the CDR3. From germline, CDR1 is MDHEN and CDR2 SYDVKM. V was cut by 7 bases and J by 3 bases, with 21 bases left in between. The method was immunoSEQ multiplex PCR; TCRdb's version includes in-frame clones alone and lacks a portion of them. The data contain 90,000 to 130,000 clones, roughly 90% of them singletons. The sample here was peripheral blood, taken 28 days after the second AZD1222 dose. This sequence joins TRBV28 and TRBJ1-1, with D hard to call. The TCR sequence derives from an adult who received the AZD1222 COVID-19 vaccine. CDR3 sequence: CASIMGGAIWYTEAFF. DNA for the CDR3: TGTGCCAGCATTATGGGAGGTGCGATTTGGTACACTGAAGCTTTCTTT. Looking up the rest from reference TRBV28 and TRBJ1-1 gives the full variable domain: DVKVTQSSRYLVKRTGEKVFLECVQDMDHENMFWYRQDPGLGLRLIYFSYDVKMKEKGDIPEGYSVSREKKERFSLILESASTNQTSMYLCASIMGGAIWYTEAFFGQGTRLTVV.